Each of the 20 T cell receptor beta chains below was sequenced from the same sample in a study of blood T cell repertoires in COVID-19. The repertoire was sequenced with immunoSEQ multiplex PCR; TCRdb's copy has only in-frame clones and lacks some. There are hundreds of thousands of clones in the sample; about 91% occur only once, and under 8% lies in the top ten. What was sequenced was peripheral blood. These receptor sequences come from a woman aged 30 to 39 with COVID-19, enrolled during active disease.

DNA of the CDR3: TGCGCCAGCAGTGGGGACAGGGGGCTTTACACCGGGGAGCTGTTTTTT. Amino acids: CASSGDRGLYTGELFF. V and J are TRBV5-1 and TRBJ2-2; 12 nucleotides agree with TRBD1. V lost 5 bases, J lost 3 bases, and 5 bases stayed unmatched. CDR3 length: 16 amino acids. Germline CDR1 reads SGHRS; CDR2 reads YFSETQ.

This clone has just a few counts. The rearrangement links TRBV13 to TRBJ2-3; D is perhaps TRBD2 (5 bases). Germline V CDR1 and CDR2: PRHDT, FYEKMQ (reference sequence). V lost 1 base and J lost 2, with 10 bases in between. The CDR3 loop spans 15 amino acids. The CDR3 DNA reads TGTGCCAGCAGCTTAGTTCCAGCGGCCACAGATACGCAGTATTTT. Translation: CASSLVPAATDTQYF.

V and J are TRBV19 and TRBJ2-5; 7 nucleotides agree with TRBD2. There are 17 residues in the CDR3. CDR1 LNHDA and CDR2 SQIVND come from the germline V gene (reference sequence). The J segment lost 5 bases and the V segment lost 0 bases, leaving 12 bases of the junction unmatched. CDR3 in amino acids: CASSIDGYGTTYETQYF. The DNA for the CDR3 is TGTGCCAGTAGTATAGATGGGTATGGGACTACCTACGAGACCCAGTACTTC.

The rearrangement uses TRBV5-4 and TRBJ1-4, with D perhaps matching TRBD1 (5 bases). The CDR3 spans 13 residues. Trimming left V 10 bases short and J 7 bases short, with 17 bases between. Germline V CDR1 and CDR2: SGHNT, YYREEE (reference sequence). For the CDR3, the DNA is TGTGCCTCAAGTCTGGGAACAGGTGAAAAACTGTTTTTT. It yields the protein CASSLGTGEKLFF.

This sequence joins TRBV24-1 and TRBJ1-5, with D hard to call. V lost 7 bases and J lost 7, with 16 bases in between. The length of the CDR3 is 14 residues. Germline CDR1 is KGHDR and CDR2 is SFDVKD. The DNA of the CDR3 is TGTGCCACCAGCCCCGGAGACTCATGGCAGCCCCAGCATTTT. Protein: CATSPGDSWQPQHF.

The genes are TRBV27 and TRBJ2-2; the D gene is possibly TRBD2 (5 bases). CDR3 length equals 17 residues. Per the germline V gene, CDR1 is MNHEY and CDR2 is SMNVEV (reference sequence). The V and J ends lost 5 bases and 2 bases respectively, with 18 bases between them. The CDR3 reads CASSPPTHRENTGELFF. The CDR3 region has the DNA TGTGCCAGCAGTCCCCCGACACACCGGGAAAACACCGGGGAGCTGTTTTTT.

The count of this clone is one. This chain uses TRBV29-1 with TRBJ2-1, with D maybe TRBD2 (7 bases). Between the trimmed V and J ends, which lost 4 bases and 9 bases, there was a span of 19 bases. CDR3 length: 14 amino acids. Germline V CDR1 and CDR2: SQVTM, ANQGSEA. The CDR3 region has the DNA TGCAGCGTTGGACTTAAGGTCGGGGGGCCTGAGCAGTTCTTC. It yields the protein CSVGLKVGGPEQFF.

This rearrangement joins TRBV18 to TRBJ2-7; perhaps TRBD2 as D (6 bases). Trimming stripped 2 bases from V and 7 bases from J, with 9 bases between. The CDR3 is 12 residues long. CDR1 and CDR2 from the germline V gene are KGHSH and LQKENI. The CDR3 sequence: CASSPTGVEQYV. The CDR3 DNA reads TGTGCCAGCTCACCAACGGGGGTTGAGCAGTACGTC.

This chain joins TRBV18 and TRBJ1-1; unclear D gene. This CDR3 comprises 15 residues. Germline V gene data show CDR1 as KGHSH and CDR2 as LQKENI. The ends were cut back, 6 bases at V and 1 base at J, with 15 bases in the middle. CDR3 protein: CASSPTPHQNTEAFF. The CDR3, as DNA: TGTGCCAGCTCCCCAACACCTCACCAGAACACTGAAGCTTTCTTT.

The CDR3 coding sequence is TGTGCCAGTAGCCTCAGACTAGCACAAGAGACCCAGTACTTC. It yields the protein CASSLRLAQETQYF. The rearrangement joins TRBV19 to TRBJ2-5; 7 nucleotides agree with TRBD2. The germline CDR1 and CDR2 sequences are LNHDA and SQIVND (reference sequence). CDR3 length: 14 amino acids. V lost 6 bases, J lost 2 bases, and 6 bases stayed unmatched.

V usage is TRBV5-6 and J usage is TRBJ2-7; no reliable D call. Germline CDR1 and CDR2: SGHDT and YYEEEE. Trimming removed 2 bases from V and 3 bases from J, with 9 bases in between. The CDR3 runs to 13 residues. CDR3 sequence reads: CASSLVSVYEQYF. In DNA form, the CDR3 reads TGTGCCAGCAGCTTAGTCTCGGTCTACGAGCAGTACTTC.

The chain recombines TRBV7-2 with TRBJ1-2, with 7 bases lining up with TRBD1. Trimming took 2 bases from V and 8 from J; bases not matched to a gene: 8. The CDR3 is made up of 14 amino acids. CDR1 SGHTA and CDR2 FQGNSA come from the germline V gene. This CDR3 reads CASSLMTGWEGYTF. The CDR3 region has the DNA TGTGCCAGCAGCTTAATGACAGGGTGGGAGGGCTACACCTTC.

The chain combines TRBV7-8 with TRBJ2-7; possible D gene TRBD2, 5 bases. This CDR3 contains 14 residues. V was pared by 0 bases and J by 0 bases, with 6 bases between. Germline CDR1 reads SGHVS; CDR2 reads FQNEAQ. This chain's CDR3 is CASSLAGNSYEQYF. In DNA form, the CDR3 reads TGTGCCAGCAGCTTAGCCGGGAACTCCTACGAGCAGTACTTC.

The chain employs TRBV11-2 and TRBJ2-7; TRBD2 matches 8 bases. V lost 4 bases, J lost 2 bases, and 7 bases stayed unmatched. There are 15 residues in the CDR3. The V gene's germline CDR1 is SGHAT and CDR2 FQNNGV. Written as DNA, the CDR3 is TGTGCCAGCAGCTACCTAGCGGGCATCACCTACGAGCAGTACTTC. It encodes CASSYLAGITYEQYF. Together with reference TRBV11-2 and TRBJ2-7, the CDR3 gives the full variable domain: EAGVAQSPRYKIIEKRQSVAFWCNPISGHATLYWYQQILGQGPKLLIQFQNNGVVDDSQLPKDRFSAERLKGVDSTLKIQPAKLEDSAVYLCASSYLAGITYEQYFGPGTRLTVT.

This chain uses TRBV19 with TRBJ1-4; 7 nucleotides align to TRBD1. V lost 2 bases to trimming and J lost 17 bases; unmatched junction nucleotides: 11. The CDR3 runs to 13 residues. In germline, CDR1 is LNHDA, CDR2 SQIVND (reference sequence). The CDR3 is CASSIRDSTPFFF. The CDR3 nucleotides are TGTGCCAGTAGTATAAGGGACAGTACCCCATTTTTTTTT.

The chain has TRBV7-9 and TRBJ1-1, with TRBD1 identical over 9 bases. V was pared by 5 bases and J by 0 bases, with 7 bases of the junction left unmatched. The CDR3 spans 16 residues. From germline, CDR1 is SEHNR and CDR2 FQNEAQ (reference sequence). CDR3 sequence reads: CASSPGQGIMNTEAFF. CDR3 nucleotides: TGTGCCAGCAGCCCGGGACAGGGCATCATGAACACTGAAGCTTTCTTT. The whole variable domain, remainder taken from reference TRBV7-9 and TRBJ1-1, is DTGVSQNPRHKITKRGQNVTFRCDPISEHNRLYWYRQTLGQGPEFLTYFQNEAQLEKSRLLSDRFSAERPKGSFSTLEIQRTEQGDSAMYLCASSPGQGIMNTEAFFGQGTRLTVV.

The CDR3 DNA follows: TGTGCCAGCAGCACGCGGACTAGCGGGAGAGGGGCCGGGGAGCTGTTTTTT. Translation gives CASSTRTSGRGAGELFF. The gene calls are TRBV7-2 and TRBJ2-2; TRBD2 aligns across 13 bases. Germline V lookup: CDR1 SGHTA, CDR2 FQGNSA. This CDR3 has 17 residues. Trimming cost V 5 bases and J 6 bases; bases outside gene matches: 9.

The CDR3 spells CASSLARTGRGHPYEQYF. The CDR3 DNA follows: TGTGCCAGCAGCTTAGCGAGGACAGGCAGGGGCCATCCCTACGAGCAGTACTTC. The chain uses TRBV7-9 and TRBJ2-7, with TRBD1 matching 7 bases. The V gene's germline CDR1 is SEHNR and CDR2 FQNEAQ (reference sequence). V gave up 0 bases and J gave up 2 bases; unmatched junction bases: 13. This CDR3 comprises 18 residues. Drawing the rest from reference TRBV7-9 and TRBJ2-7, the complete variable domain is DTGVSQNPRHKITKRGQNVTFRCDPISEHNRLYWYRQTLGQGPEFLTYFQNEAQLEKSRLLSDRFSAERPKGSFSTLEIQRTEQGDSAMYLCASSLARTGRGHPYEQYFGPGTRLTVT.

V and J are TRBV18 and TRBJ2-3; 8 bases agree with TRBD2. Germline CDR1 reads KGHSH; CDR2 reads LQKENI. With 6 bases clipped from V and 0 bases from J, the junction kept 5 bases outside the gene matches. The length of the CDR3 is 15 residues. The CDR3 DNA follows: TGTGCCAGCTCGGGTACTAGCGGCAGCACAGATACGCAGTATTTT. It codes for CASSGTSGSTDTQYF.

The V gene is TRBV6-6, the J gene TRBJ1-1; D unclear. The CDR3 loop spans 15 amino acids. Trimming removed 7 bases from V and 1 base from J, with 16 bases in between. Looked up from germline, CDR1 is MNHNY and CDR2 is SVGAGI (reference sequence). The CDR3 loop is CASTILGRSNTEAFF. The CDR3 DNA is TGTGCCAGCACCATCCTAGGCAGATCGAACACTGAAGCTTTCTTT.